This T cell receptor beta chain was found in a study of memory CD4+ T cells and cytomegalovirus serostatus. Study details: Donors were healthy Belgian adults, under 10 CMV seropositive and around 24 seronegative. Findings of the study overall: The CMV-associated TCR signature appears largely within the CD4+ memory repertoire. About 40% of the roughly 160 known CMV-associated TCRbeta sequences appeared in CD4+ memory.

TCRdb's table, derived via immunoSEQ multiplex PCR, lists solely in-frame clones and lacks some. The sample carries 55,000 to 80,000 clones, roughly three quarters recorded once. In its sample, this clone was seen a few times. Its specificity is not known. Single viable CD3+CD4+CD8-CD45RO+ cells were sorted as the memory CD4+ T cells. Positive selection with CD4 microbeads enriched total CD4+ T cells. This CDR3 comprises 14 residues. Trimming shortened V by 1 base and J by 3 bases, and 7 bases separated the two germline ends. Germline V gene sequence: CDR1 MGHRA, CDR2 YSYEKL. The TCR originated in an adult in good health and CMV-seropositive. The chain has TRBV4-1 and TRBJ1-5, with TRBD1 as a possible D gene (5 bases). Sequenced sample: memory CD4+ T cells from blood. This CDR3 is CASSQGRANQPQHF. The CDR3, as DNA: TGCGCCAGCAGCCAAGGCAGGGCCAATCAGCCCCAGCATTTT.